This T cell receptor beta chain was recorded in a study of cytotoxic CD8 clonotypes in ibrutinib-treated CLL. Whole-study context: Treatment had run for a median roughly eleven months, range 6 to 36, when response samples were taken.

This clone turned up a few times. The antigen remains unidentified. With sequencing, the targeted depth ranged from 1 in 200,000 to 1 in 1 million T cells. The method was immunoSEQ multiplex PCR; TCRdb's version includes in-frame clones alone and lacks a portion of them. This table holds just over 200,000 clones, around 70% found once. Notes on the study in general: T-cell clonality at baseline went above that of age-matched healthy donors and rose and fell with circulating CD8+ T-cell counts. Public clonotypes were uncommon and contracted or stayed stable on treatment.

This clonotype was obtained from a human donor with chronic lymphocytic leukemia. Here the sequenced sample was PBMCs, taken after 12 months of ibrutinib treatment.

The CDR3 protein is CASSPQGRYYGYTF. The CDR3 coding sequence is TGTGCCAGCAGTCCACAGGGGCGATACTATGGCTACACCTTC. The chain employs TRBV6-5 and TRBJ1-2; the match to TRBD1 covers 7 bases. CDR1 is MNHEY, CDR2 SVGAGI, per germline. The CDR3 is 14 residues long. V was clipped by 5 bases and J by 3 bases; unmatched bases: 6.